This TCR beta chain was found in a study of blood T cells in healthy people across ages. Study results and limitations: Per million T cells, the diversity of TCR beta decreased roughly linearly as age advanced. There was a strong correlation between TCR beta diversity and naive T cell percentage.

For the second PCR, which ran for roughly 7 to 11 cycles, a sample-barcoded 5' primer and a J-beta primer mix were used. Each CDR3 protein gets one entry after TCRdb re-called the 5' RACE reads with MiXCR. The sample includes 1.5 million to 2 million distinct CDR3 sequences, 28% seen only once; the top ten take 6.5% to 8.5%. The individuals who served as donors were healthy Caucasians living in Russia, aged about 6 to 100. This clonotype appeared many times. Antigen: not known. Germline CDR1 is MNHEY and CDR2 is SVGAGI. This CDR3 comprises 14 residues. Between the trimmed V and J ends, which lost 6 bases and 4 bases, there was a span of 15 bases.

Specimen: blood. The clonotype comes from a woman between 25 and 40 years old in good health. The rearrangement joins TRBV6-5 to TRBJ1-2, with a weak D call TRBD1 (6 bases). CDR3 in DNA: TGTGCCAGCAGCCAGGACAGTCAAATCTATGGCTACACCTTC. Its protein is CASSQDSQIYGYTF.